This T cell receptor (beta chain) was found in a study of CD8+ T cells in alopecia areata listed by TCRdb under 2018. In the study overall: In both human patients and the C3H/HeJ mouse model, the study applied high-throughput TCRbeta sequencing to look at T cell clonal expansion in alopecia areata. Scalp tissue and sorted CD4+ and CD8+ peripheral blood T cells from patchy and totalis/universalis alopecia areata patients and from healthy controls were covered by human TCRbeta sequencing. RNA was obtained with the PAXgene miRNA kit for fixed scalp, the miRNeasy kit for PBMCs, and the RNeasy kit for mouse skin. Scalp clonality was compared among normal scalp (n=4), patchy alopecia areata scalp (n=8), and alopecia totalis/universalis scalp (n=8). Amplification of TCRbeta CDR3 regions was done by immunoSEQ multiplex PCR using 35 Vbeta forward primers and 13 Jbeta reverse primers.

Worth noting for this clone: Its antigen specificity is not known. Base qualities are not provided; no much larger clone lies one nucleotide away.

Library preparation employed the immunoSEQ multiplex PCR assay. For TCR sequencing, RNA was extracted from every sample and reverse transcribed into cDNA to serve as template. SuperScript III was used to make first-strand cDNA, primed with a 2:1 mix of oligo-dT and random hexamers. A synthetic immune receptor repertoire was used to gauge amplification bias, and whatever bias remained was removed computationally. The original pipeline was this. Raw reads were preprocessed to remove errors, and CDR3 was defined according to IMGT conventions as the region from the conserved cysteine to phenylalanine. Clonality was computed by normalizing Shannon entropy by log2 of the number of productive unique TCRs and subtracting the result from 1. Whether scalp clones were CD4 or CD8 was inferred by matching scalp TCRbeta sequences against CD4 and CD8 repertoires sorted from blood. TCRdb limited this immuneACCESS table to in-frame rearrangements with V and J called. A share of clones is missing; checked studies link under half to unresolved V genes, and the rest is unexplained. For V, J and clone size, that table is used; D and trimming come from the DNA. Across this sample there are 95,000 to 150,000 clones, with about 46% seen only once. The ten largest clones capture 8% to 11% of the sample.

Here is what the overall study found, with its caveats: Compared with normal scalp, lesional scalp had higher clonality and more expanded CD8+ clones, particularly in alopecia totalis/universalis, a pattern that suggests antigenic drive. Shared TCR sequences between patients were less evident than in mice, which may be partly attributable to HLA diversity in the patient population. Unlike mouse skin, where gammadelta T cells dominate, normal human skin contains resident alphabeta T cells that get sequenced too, which complicates analysis of the scalp TCR repertoire.

From alopecia areata patients, peripheral blood was collected along with lesional scalp punch biopsies. PBMCs were isolated by density centrifugation and stained for CD3, CD4 and CD8, and CD4+ and CD8+ T cells were sorted on a FACSAria. Alopecia areata patients who were not treated were recruited through a multicenter biomarker study. Blood CD8+ T cells from about 5 biomarker-study patients were further sorted into NKG2D-low and NKG2D-high fractions. V is cut by 3 bases and J by 0 bases, and the space between the germline ends is 11 bases. Taken from cysteine to phenylalanine, the CDR3 has 15 residues. Just CDR3 DNA is preserved here, 45 bases in frame from base 1. The CDR1 and CDR2 encoded by the germline V gene (reference sequence) are MNHEY and SMNVEV.

The chain is encoded by TRBV27 joined to TRBJ2-5; perhaps TRBD2 is the D gene, with 5 bases matching. Input material: NKG2D-low CD8+ T cells sorted from blood. The cell subset or site label of this sample denotes: sorted CD8+ NKG2D-low blood T cells. The source of this sequence is a human donor with alopecia areata. The nucleotide sequence is TGTGCCAGCAGTTTGGCAGCGGAGCACCAAGAGACCCAGTACTTC. Its translation is CASSLAAEHQETQYF.